Shown below are 10 T cell receptor beta chains from a single sample sequenced in a study of monozygotic twins with inflammatory bowel disease. TCRdb reprocessed the 5' RACE reads, keeping one entry per CDR3 protein, no DNA. Recorded for this sample: roughly 150,000 distinct CDR3 sequences. Sequenced: blood. The receptors originated from a human donor with ulcerative colitis or Crohn's disease, or a healthy co-twin of an affected twin (not recorded which).

This chain uses TRBV6-1 with TRBJ2-5; as DNA is missing, the TRBD1 call by TCRdb cannot be tested. CDR1 is MNHNS, CDR2 SASEGT, per germline. This CDR3 is built from 14 residues. This CDR3 reads CASSPRDRAETQYF.

The rearrangement links TRBV28 to TRBJ1-4; there is no DNA to check the TCRdb D call of TRBD1. This CDR3 has 14 amino acids. The germline gives CDR1 MDHEN, CDR2 SYDVKM. The CDR3 here is CASSEDRVGEKLFF.

The chain couples TRBV9 to TRBJ1-4; checking the TCRdb D call of TRBD1 is not possible without DNA. Germline V gives CDR1 SGDLS, CDR2 YYNGEE. The length of the CDR3 is 15 residues. The CDR3 region is CASSVGAGSNEKLFF. Based on the CDR3 plus reference TRBV9 and TRBJ1-4, the full variable domain is DSGVTQTPKHLITATGQRVTLRCSPRSGDLSVYWYQQSLDQGLQFLIQYYNGEERAKGNILERFSAQQFPDLHSELNLSSLELGDSALYFCASSVGAGSNEKLFFGSGTQLSVL.

The chain recombines TRBV5-1 with TRBJ2-2; without DNA, the TCRdb call of TRBD2 cannot be checked. The CDR3 contains 15 residues. Per the germline V gene, CDR1 is SGHRS and CDR2 is YFSETQ. The CDR3 is CASSWTSGRTGELFF.

This sequence joins TRBV15 and TRBJ2-3. Per the germline V gene, CDR1 is LNHNV and CDR2 is YYDKDF (reference sequence). This CDR3 contains 16 residues. CDR3 sequence reads: CATSREILGGTDTQYF. The whole variable domain, remainder taken from reference TRBV15 and TRBJ2-3, is DAMVIQNPRYQVTQFGKPVTLSCSQTLNHNVMYWYQQKSSQAPKLLFHYYDKDFNNEADTPDNFQSRRPNTSFCFLDIRSPGLGDTAMYLCATSREILGGTDTQYFGPGTRLTVL.

V and J are TRBV15 and TRBJ2-1; with no DNA, the TCRdb D assignment of TRBD2 cannot be verified. Germline V gene sequence: CDR1 LNHNV, CDR2 YYDKDF (reference sequence). There are 14 residues in the CDR3. The CDR3 reads CATRKAGVVNEQFF. The full variable domain, rest sourced from reference TRBV15 and TRBJ2-1, is DAMVIQNPRYQVTQFGKPVTLSCSQTLNHNVMYWYQQKSSQAPKLLFHYYDKDFNNEADTPDNFQSRRPNTSFCFLDIRSPGLGDTAMYLCATRKAGVVNEQFFGPGTRLTVL.

The rearrangement joins TRBV28 to TRBJ1-2. The germline CDR1 and CDR2 sequences are MDHEN and SYDVKM. The CDR3 extends over 13 amino acids. The CDR3 spells CASTTLDEYGYTF.

V and J are TRBV20-1 and TRBJ2-3; TCRdb reports TRBD2, a call that lacks DNA to check it against. In germline, CDR1 is DFQATT, CDR2 SNEGSKA (reference sequence). CDR3 length equals 15 residues. The CDR3 here is CSARLVGVGTDTQYF.

The chain uses TRBV5-1 and TRBJ2-3. CDR3 size: 13 residues. Per the germline V gene, CDR1 is SGHRS and CDR2 is YFSETQ. Here the CDR3 reads CASSSTSTDTQYF.

The chain joins TRBV4-3 to TRBJ1-2; TCRdb reports TRBD1, a call that lacks DNA to check it against. Germline CDR1 is LGHNA and CDR2 is YSLEER. CDR3 length: 18 amino acids. This chain's CDR3 is CASSQERSGRISHYGYTF.